The TCR beta chain described here comes from a study of early T cells in non-severe SARS-CoV-2 infection. About the research overall: Sequenced material consisted of bulk RNA (from unsorted whole blood), and chains were unpaired.

cDNA molecules, individually, were tagged with unique molecular identifiers. TCRdb used MiXCR to reprocess the 5' RACE reads, holding one entry per CDR3 protein. The sample holds about 58,000 distinct CDR3 sequences, 10% to 15% seen once. This clonotype was seen many times. The antigen is unknown. CDR3 length equals 12 residues. The V gene lost 2 bases and the J gene lost 4 bases, with 5 bases spanning the gap. CDR1 MRHNA and CDR2 SNTAGT come from the germline V gene. Findings and limits, study-wide: There was a bias toward anti-spike CD8 responses in VDJdb matching, which missed private and CD4 specificities.

The V gene is TRBV6-4, the J gene TRBJ1-2; D uncertain. The TCR sequence derives from an adult who was a healthcare worker with PCR-confirmed SARS-CoV-2 infection or an uninfected control (not recorded which). Sequenced: whole blood. The CDR3 DNA reads as TGTGCCAGCAGTGACGGTGGCTATGGCTACACCTTC. This translates into CASSDGGYGYTF.